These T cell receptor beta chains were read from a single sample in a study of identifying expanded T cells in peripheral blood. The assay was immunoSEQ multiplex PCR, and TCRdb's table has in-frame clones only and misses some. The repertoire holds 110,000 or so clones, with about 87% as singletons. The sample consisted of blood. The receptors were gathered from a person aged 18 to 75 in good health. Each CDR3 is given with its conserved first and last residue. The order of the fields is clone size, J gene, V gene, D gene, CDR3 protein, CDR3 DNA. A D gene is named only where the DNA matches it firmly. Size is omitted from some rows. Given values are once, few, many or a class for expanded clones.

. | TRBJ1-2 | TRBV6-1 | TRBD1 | CASSVQGAYGYTF | TGTGCCAGCAGTGTACAGGGGGCCTATGGCTACACCTTC
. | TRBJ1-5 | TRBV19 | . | CASSITSYSNQPQHF | TGTGCCAGTAGTATTACCAGCTATAGCAATCAGCCCCAGCATTTT
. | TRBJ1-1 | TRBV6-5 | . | CASHQWQTEAFF | TGTGCCAGCCATCAATGGCAGACCGAAGCTTTCTTT
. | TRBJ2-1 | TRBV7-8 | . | CASSARAYNEQFF | TGTGCCAGCAGCGCGAGGGCATACAATGAGCAGTTCTTC
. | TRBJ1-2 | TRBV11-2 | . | CASSLGVGGYTF | TGTGCCAGCAGCTTAGGAGTTGGTGGCTACACCTTC
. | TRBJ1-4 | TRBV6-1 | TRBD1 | CASRDRAGDEKLFF | TGTGCCAGCAGGGACAGGGCCGGGGATGAAAAACTGTTTTTT
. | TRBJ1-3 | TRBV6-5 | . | CASSPRAGVGNTIYF | TGTGCCAGCAGTCCTAGGGCAGGGGTTGGAAACACCATATATTTT
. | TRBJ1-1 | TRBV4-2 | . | CASSPPGEGGGLAFF | TGTGCCAGCAGCCCCCCAGGTGAGGGAGGGGGGCTTGCTTTCTTT
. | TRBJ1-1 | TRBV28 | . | CASSHGGDEAFF | TGTGCCAGCAGCCACGGGGGGGATGAAGCTTTCTTT
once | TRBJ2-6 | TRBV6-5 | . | CASSPPGANVLTF | TGTGCCAGCAGCCCACCCGGGGCCAACGTCCTGACTTTC
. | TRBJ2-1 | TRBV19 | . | CASSIAWGFYEQFF | TGTGCCAGTAGTATCGCCTGGGGTTTCTATGAGCAGTTCTTC
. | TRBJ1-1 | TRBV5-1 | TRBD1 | CASSISGGLVNTEAFF | TGCGCCAGCAGCATATCAGGGGGGCTCGTGAACACTGAAGCTTTCTTT
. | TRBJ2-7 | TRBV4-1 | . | CASSSPRTGPITYEQYF | TGCGCCAGCAGCTCGCCTCGAACCGGGCCGATCACCTACGAGCAGTACTTC
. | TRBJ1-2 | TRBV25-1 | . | CASSESMGNYGYTF | TGTGCCAGCAGTGAAAGTATGGGTAACTATGGCTACACCTTC
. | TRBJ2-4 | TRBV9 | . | CASSVGGKGDIQYF | TGTGCCAGCAGCGTTGGAGGGAAGGGGGACATTCAGTACTTC
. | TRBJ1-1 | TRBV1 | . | CTSSQDRRRDASSEAFF | TGCACCAGCAGCCAAGATCGTAGGCGGGACGCCTCTTCTGAAGCTTTCTTT
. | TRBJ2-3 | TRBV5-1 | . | CASSDSTGDTQYF | TGCGCCAGCAGCGATAGCACAGGAGATACGCAGTATTTT
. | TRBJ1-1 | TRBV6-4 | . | CASSRQGNYGEAFF | TGTGCCAGCAGCCGCCAGGGGAATTATGGTGAAGCTTTCTTT
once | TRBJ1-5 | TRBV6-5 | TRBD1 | CASSFDRGSNQPQHF | TGTGCCAGCAGTTTTGACAGGGGTAGCAATCAGCCCCAGCATTTT
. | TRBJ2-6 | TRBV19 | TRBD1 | CASSGRTGASSGANVLTF | TGTGCCAGTAGTGGGCGGACAGGGGCGAGCTCTGGGGCCAACGTCCTGACTTTC
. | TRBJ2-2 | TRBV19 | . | CATRTVNTGELFF | TGTGCCACCCGGACAGTGAACACCGGGGAGCTGTTTTTT
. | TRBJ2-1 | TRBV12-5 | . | CASGSGDFGDLYNEQFF | TGTGCTAGTGGTTCAGGGGACTTCGGGGACCTCTACAATGAGCAGTTCTTC
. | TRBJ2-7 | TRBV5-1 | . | CASSEWSGEQYF | TGCGCCAGCAGTGAGTGGAGCGGAGAGCAGTACTTC
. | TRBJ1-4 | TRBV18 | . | CASSPRTTPTNEKLFF | TGTGCCAGCTCACCACGCACAACCCCCACTAATGAAAAACTGTTTTTT
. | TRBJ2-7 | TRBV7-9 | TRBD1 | CASSSDPRPDRQYEQYF | TGTGCCAGCAGCTCCGACCCCAGACCGGACAGGCAATACGAGCAGTACTTC
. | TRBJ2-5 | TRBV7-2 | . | CASSGDPRGETQYF | TGTGCCAGCAGCGGGGACCCCCGCGGAGAGACCCAGTACTTC
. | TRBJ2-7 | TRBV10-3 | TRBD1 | CAISRDRGHAEQYF | TGTGCCATCAGCCGGGACAGGGGGCATGCCGAGCAGTACTTC
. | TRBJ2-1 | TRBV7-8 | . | CASSSGGVDEQFF | TGTGCCAGCAGCTCCGGAGGGGTCGATGAGCAGTTCTTC
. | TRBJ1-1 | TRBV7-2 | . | CASSQSNTEAFF | TGTGCCAGCAGCCAATCGAACACTGAAGCTTTCTTT
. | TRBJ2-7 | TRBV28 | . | CASSNLRVPPYEQYF | TGTGCCAGCAGTAACCTCAGGGTCCCGCCCTACGAGCAGTACTTC
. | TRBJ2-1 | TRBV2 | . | CASSSPTPSSYNEQFF | TGTGCCAGCAGTTCCCCGACCCCTAGCTCCTACAATGAGCAGTTCTTC